One and the same sample provided the 9 T cell receptor beta chains below, sequenced in a study of memory CD4+ T cells and cytomegalovirus serostatus. The assay was immunoSEQ multiplex PCR, and TCRdb's table has in-frame clones only and misses some. The table shows tens of thousands of clones, with roughly 80% occurring only once. Single viable CD3+CD4+CD8-CD45RO+ cells were sorted as the memory CD4+ T cells. Sequenced: memory CD4+ T cells from blood. Every receptor here comes from an adult in good health and CMV-seronegative.

This chain links TRBV29-1 with TRBJ1-1; no clear D. The ends were cut back, 3 bases at V and 5 bases at J, with 7 bases in the middle. From germline, CDR1 is SQVTM and CDR2 ANQGSEA. The CDR3 is 11 amino acids. This CDR3 reads CSVESGTEAFF. The CDR3 DNA sequence: TGCAGCGTTGAGAGTGGGACTGAAGCTTTCTTT.

As DNA, the CDR3 is TGCGCCAGCAGCCGAACTCTAGCGCGGGTATGGGAGACCCAGTACTTC. This codes for CASSRTLARVWETQYF. The rearrangement links TRBV4-1 to TRBJ2-5; weak D call: TRBD2 (6 bases). The V and J ends lost 4 bases and 5 bases respectively, with 20 bases between them. This CDR3 has 16 amino acids. The germline V gene has CDR1 MGHRA and CDR2 YSYEKL.

The V and J genes are TRBV30 and TRBJ1-6, with TRBD1 matching over 12 bases. V lost 3 bases to trimming and J lost 10 bases; unmatched junction nucleotides: 4. The length of the CDR3 is 14 residues. CDR1 is GTSNPN and CDR2 is SVGIG in the germline V gene (reference sequence). The CDR3 here is CAWSGTGGSSPLHF. DNA for the CDR3: TGTGCCTGGAGCGGGACAGGGGGCTCCTCACCCCTCCACTTT.

The chain has TRBV5-4 and TRBJ2-7, with 12 bases fitting TRBD2. The CDR3 covers 16 residues. Per the germline V gene, CDR1 is SGHNT and CDR2 is YYREEE (reference sequence). Trimming removed 4 bases from V and 2 bases from J; junction bases left unmatched: 7. The CDR3: CASSRPTSGGTYEQYF. CDR3 bases: TGTGCCAGCAGCAGACCTACTAGCGGGGGGACCTACGAGCAGTACTTC.

The J gene is TRBJ2-1, the V gene TRBV9, with a weak D call TRBD1 (6 bases). Trimming left V 4 bases short and J 4 bases short, with 9 bases between. This CDR3 is 13 amino acids long. Looked up from germline, CDR1 is SGDLS and CDR2 is YYNGEE. The CDR3: CASSSGHYNEQFF. CDR3 coding DNA: TGTGCCAGCAGCTCGGGACATTACAATGAGCAGTTCTTC.

V and J are TRBV25-1 and TRBJ1-4; perhaps TRBD1 as D (5 bases). V shed 3 bases and J shed 4 bases, with 15 bases lying between them. Per the germline V gene, CDR1 is MGHDK and CDR2 is SYGVNS. The CDR3 has 16 residues. CDR3 sequence: CASSESDTPFNEKLFF. Written as DNA, the CDR3 is TGTGCCAGCAGTGAGTCGGACACTCCCTTTAATGAAAAACTGTTTTTT.

J is TRBJ2-2 and V is TRBV5-1, with D possibly being TRBD1 (6 bases). This CDR3 is built from 16 residues. The V gene lost 1 base and the J gene lost 0 bases, with 10 bases spanning the gap. Germline CDR1 reads SGHRS; CDR2 reads YFSETQ. In DNA, the CDR3 is TGCGCCAGCAGCTTGACACGGACAGCGAACACCGGGGAGCTGTTTTTT. It is translated as CASSLTRTANTGELFF.

The CDR3 DNA follows: TGCGCCAGCAGCTTGGATGGGACAAGTTCTAATCAGCCCCAGCATTTT. It specifies CASSLDGTSSNQPQHF. The rearrangement uses TRBV5-1 and TRBJ1-5; tentative D call: TRBD1 (6 bases). V lost 0 bases and J lost 4, with 14 bases in between. This CDR3 is 16 amino acids long. Germline V gene lookup returns CDR1 SGHRS and CDR2 YFSETQ.

The chain uses TRBV4-1 and TRBJ1-2; D is unclear. The length of the CDR3 is 14 residues. Trimming shortened V by 0 bases and J by 3 bases, and 8 bases separated the two germline ends. CDR1 MGHRA and CDR2 YSYEKL come from the germline V gene. The CDR3: CASSQEEGYYGYTF. The CDR3 region has the DNA TGCGCCAGCAGCCAAGAGGAGGGTTACTATGGCTACACCTTC.